The 22 T cell receptor beta chains in this list originate from one sample, sequenced in a study of cytomegalovirus exposure and HLA in healthy donors. The PCR had 60 Vbeta and 13 Jbeta primers. Clones were read by immunoSEQ multiplex PCR, and TCRdb kept only the in-frame ones, dropping some. The profile shows approximately 120,000 clones, roughly three quarters of them singletons. The sample was PBMCs. Every receptor here comes from a woman in her twenties or thirties in good health and CMV-seronegative.

The V and J genes are TRBV7-2 and TRBJ2-7; no reliable D call. Germline CDR1 reads SGHTA; CDR2 reads FQGNSA. V lost 1 base and J lost 1, with 8 bases in between. The CDR3 is made up of 14 amino acids. This chain's CDR3 is CASSLGAESYEQYF. Here the CDR3 DNA reads TGTGCCAGCAGCTTAGGTGCGGAATCCTACGAGCAGTACTTC.

The gene calls are TRBV25-1 and TRBJ2-5; 9 bases align to TRBD1. Trimming took 8 bases from V and 3 from J; bases not matched to a gene: 13. Germline-derived CDR1 and CDR2 are MGHDK and SYGVNS. The CDR3 contains 16 residues. The CDR3, as DNA: TGTGCCAGCGGACCCAACCCGGGACAGGGAAAAGAGACCCAGTACTTC. This translates into CASGPNPGQGKETQYF.

This clone was counted a single time. The genes are TRBV19 and TRBJ1-2; D is possibly TRBD1 (5 bases). Germline V lookup: CDR1 LNHDA, CDR2 SQIVND (reference sequence). Trimming cost V 1 base and J 0 bases, with 9 bases left between them. The CDR3 consists of 15 residues. The CDR3 loop reads CASSIGRQSNYGYTF. CDR3 nucleotides: TGTGCCAGTAGTATAGGGCGACAGTCTAACTATGGCTACACCTTC.

This clone was recorded once. The chain uses TRBV5-4 and TRBJ2-3; D ambiguous. CDR3 length: 13 amino acids. The V and J ends lost 2 bases and 0 bases respectively, with 4 bases between them. The V gene's germline CDR1 is SGHNT and CDR2 YYREEE (reference sequence). The CDR3 nucleotides are TGTGCCAGCAGCTTTCTAAGCACAGATACGCAGTATTTT. The encoded protein is CASSFLSTDTQYF. Variable domain in full (rest from reference TRBV5-4 and TRBJ2-3): ETGVTQSPTHLIKTRGQQVTLRCSSQSGHNTVSWYQQALGQGPQFIFQYYREEENGRGNFPPRFSGLQFPNYSSELNVNALELDDSALYLCASSFLSTDTQYFGPGTRLTVL.

This clone was recorded a few times. The chain couples TRBV29-1 to TRBJ1-1; no clear D gene. This CDR3 comprises 12 residues. Germline lookup yields CDR1 SQVTM and CDR2 ANQGSEA. V lost 3 bases and J 1 base, leaving 6 bases between the germline ends. CDR3 region: CSVDRQNTEAFF. The CDR3 coding sequence is TGCAGCGTTGATAGACAGAACACTGAAGCTTTCTTT.

The CDR3 spells CASSPTGTLGNEQFF. CDR3 bases: TGTGCCAGCTCACCGACGGGAACCCTAGGCAATGAGCAGTTCTTC. The chain has TRBV18 and TRBJ2-1; possibly TRBD2 for D (5 bases). From germline, CDR1 is KGHSH and CDR2 LQKENI. This CDR3 is 15 amino acids long. The V end lost 3 bases, the J end lost 6 bases, and 15 bases lay between the germline ends.

The V and J genes are TRBV28 and TRBJ1-4; 12 positions match TRBD1. The germline gives CDR1 MDHEN, CDR2 SYDVKM. With 2 bases clipped from V and 7 bases from J, the junction kept 5 bases outside the gene matches. The length of the CDR3 is 16 residues. In nucleotides, the CDR3 is TGTGCCAGCAGTTTAGGGGGGACAGGGGGCCGTGAAAAACTGTTTTTT. As protein: CASSLGGTGGREKLFF.

The J gene is TRBJ2-2, the V gene TRBV9; 7 bases fit TRBD1. The ends lost 0 bases at V and 6 bases at J; junction bases unmatched: 5. From germline, CDR1 is SGDLS and CDR2 YYNGEE. This CDR3 has 15 residues. CDR3 sequence (DNA): TGTGCCAGCAGCGTAGGAGGGGGCGACGCCGGGGAGCTGTTTTTT. Its translation is CASSVGGGDAGELFF.

In this sample, this clone turned up once. V usage is TRBV2 and J usage is TRBJ1-2; D remains unclear. The CDR3 has 15 residues. Trimming pared 4 bases from V and 4 bases from J, leaving 16 bases between. CDR1 SNHLY and CDR2 FYNNEI come from the germline V gene. The CDR3 region is CASSGAGRFVYGYTF. The CDR3 DNA reads as TGTGCCAGCAGTGGGGCCGGGAGGTTCGTCTATGGCTACACCTTC.

The V call is TRBV18, the J call TRBJ2-5; D might be TRBD1 (6 bases). Trimming pared 2 bases from V and 3 bases from J, leaving 10 bases between. Looked up from germline, CDR1 is KGHSH and CDR2 is LQKENI. The CDR3 is 14 residues long. The CDR3 sequence: CASSPTYREETQYF. CDR3 sequence (DNA): TGTGCCAGCTCACCAACCTACAGGGAAGAGACCCAGTACTTC.

The chain couples TRBV6-1 to TRBJ2-1; weak D call: TRBD2 (6 bases). Germline assignment: CDR1 MNHNS and CDR2 SASEGT. Deletions cut 7 bases from V and 8 bases from J, with 21 bases between. The CDR3 length is 15 residues. The DNA of the CDR3 is TGTGCCAGCAAGCCCAGGGCGGGGCCCGAAGATGAGCAGTTCTTC. Translated, it gives CASKPRAGPEDEQFF.

The chain joins TRBV25-1 to TRBJ1-2; D remains ambiguous. The CDR3 is 14 amino acids. Trimming stripped 4 bases from V and 8 bases from J, with 17 bases between. Germline V gene sequence: CDR1 MGHDK, CDR2 SYGVNS. For the CDR3, the DNA is TGTGCCAGCAGTGGAGGACTATTCTTAGGGGGCTACACCTTC. This gives the protein CASSGGLFLGGYTF.

The chain is built from TRBV25-1 and TRBJ2-5, with D unclear. This CDR3 is built from 15 residues. The germline gives CDR1 MGHDK, CDR2 SYGVNS. With 1 base removed from V and 5 bases from J, the gap between germline ends came to 14 bases. In DNA form, the CDR3 reads TGTGCCAGCAGTGAATGGCGGTCCGCGGCGGAGACCCAGTACTTC. Translating it yields CASSEWRSAAETQYF.

This clone turned up a few times. V is TRBV4-3 and J is TRBJ1-2, with TRBD1 matching 7 bases. CDR1 is LGHNA, CDR2 YSLEER, per germline. V dropped 0 bases and J dropped 6; count of bases not matched to a gene: 4. This CDR3 region has 14 residues. The CDR3 DNA reads TGCGCCAGCAGCCAAGATGACAGGGTACATGGCTACACCTTC. Translated, it gives CASSQDDRVHGYTF.

The CDR3 protein is CASSGGGRGNTQYF. The DNA of the CDR3 is TGTGCCAGCAGTGGGGGAGGTCGCGGTAATACGCAGTATTTT. The genes are TRBV27 and TRBJ2-3, with D perhaps matching TRBD2 (6 bases). CDR1 is MNHEY, CDR2 SMNVEV, per germline (reference sequence). V was trimmed by 5 bases and J by 7 bases, leaving 16 bases between them. This CDR3 is built from 14 residues.

This sequence joins TRBV7-3 and TRBJ2-5; D unresolved. Deletions cut 2 bases from V and 2 bases from J, with 9 bases between. This CDR3 contains 14 residues. Germline V lookup: CDR1 SGHTA, CDR2 FQGTGA. The CDR3 nucleotides read TGTGCCAGCAGCTTATCTTCGGTTCAAGAGACCCAGTACTTC. Residues: CASSLSSVQETQYF.

This clone came up a few times. The chain joins TRBV4-3 to TRBJ2-6, with 8 positions matching TRBD1. The germline gives CDR1 LGHNA, CDR2 YSLEER. The CDR3 length is 19 residues. V shed 4 bases and J 0 bases; nucleotides not matched to a gene: 11. CDR3 sequence reads: CASSPPPGQVSSGANVLTF. The CDR3 nucleotides are TGCGCCAGCAGCCCCCCCCCGGGACAGGTGAGCTCTGGGGCCAACGTCCTGACTTTC.

This clone occurred a few times. The CDR3 nucleotides are TGCGCCAGCAGCTTGGTGGTGGGTTGGAGCACTGAAGCTTTCTTT. Its translation is CASSLVVGWSTEAFF. This rearrangement joins TRBV5-1 to TRBJ1-1; D gene unclear. Germline values: CDR1 SGHRS, CDR2 YFSETQ. The CDR3 runs 15 residues. V was clipped by 0 bases and J by 4 bases, with 13 bases between them.

The chain is built from TRBV4-1 and TRBJ2-1; D call uncertain. The CDR3 is 13 amino acids. The germline CDR1 and CDR2 sequences are MGHRA and YSYEKL. V shed 4 bases and J shed 7 bases, with 11 bases lying between them. The CDR3 loop is CASSRFTANEQFF. The CDR3 DNA sequence: TGCGCCAGCAGCCGCTTTACTGCGAATGAGCAGTTCTTC.

The V and J genes are TRBV30 and TRBJ2-1; TRBD2 matches at 9 bases. The CDR3 length is 15 residues. V gave up 2 bases and J gave up 7 bases; unmatched junction bases: 9. CDR1 is GTSNPN and CDR2 is SVGIG in the germline V gene (reference sequence). CDR3 region: CAWSRLGLAGNEQFF. Here the CDR3 DNA reads TGTGCCTGGAGTCGACTCGGGCTAGCGGGAAATGAGCAGTTCTTC.

V gene TRBV30 combines with J gene TRBJ1-1, with TRBD1 as a possible D gene (5 bases). Germline CDR1 and CDR2: GTSNPN and SVGIG (reference sequence). The CDR3 spans 16 residues. The germline V and J ends were trimmed by 4 bases and 4 bases, with 22 bases remaining between them. The CDR3 loop reads CAWNRRGGGFFTEAFF. DNA of the CDR3: TGTGCCTGGAACCGTCGGGGGGGAGGCTTCTTCACTGAAGCTTTCTTT.

The gene calls are TRBV19 and TRBJ2-7; 10 nucleotides line up with TRBD2. Germline values: CDR1 LNHDA, CDR2 SQIVND (reference sequence). With 6 bases clipped from V and 0 bases from J, the junction kept 14 bases outside the gene matches. The CDR3 runs 18 residues. The CDR3 nucleotides are TGTGCCAGTAGCAGCGGGAGGGTCCACCCGGGGAGCTCCTACGAGCAGTACTTC. Its protein product is CASSSGRVHPGSSYEQYF.